This T cell receptor beta chain derives from a study of memory CD4+ T cells and cytomegalovirus serostatus. The protocol was immunoSEQ multiplex PCR, while the TCRdb copy is restricted to in-frame clones and leaves out a portion. Seen here are tens of thousands of clones, about 79% observed once, and the top ten hold around 1%. Trimming shortened V by 0 bases and J by 0 bases, and 9 bases separated the two germline ends. Per germline, CDR1 MNHNS and CDR2 SASEGT. CDR3 length: 15 residues. The sort gate was single viable CD3+CD4+CD8-CD45RO+ cells for memory CD4+ T cells. The material sequenced was memory CD4+ T cells from blood. This clonotype was obtained from an adult in good health and CMV-seronegative. V and J are TRBV6-1 and TRBJ2-7; D may be TRBD2 (5 bases). The CDR3 DNA is TGTGCCAGCAGTGAAGCGCGGGCAGTCTCCTACGAGCAGTACTTC. Protein sequence: CASSEARAVSYEQYF.